One sample yielded the 27 T cell receptor beta chains listed below, sequenced in a study of identical twins. TCRdb independently ran MiXCR on the 5' RACE reads; one entry per CDR3 protein. The sample has roughly 350,000 distinct CDR3 sequences, about 9% seen once. The sequenced sample was naive T cells sorted from blood. These receptors came from a woman in her forties or fifties in good health.

This chain connects TRBV25-1 to TRBJ2-1; D could derive from TRBD1 or TRBD2 (6 bases each). Germline V gene data show CDR1 as MGHDK and CDR2 as SYGVNS. The CDR3 runs 13 residues. V was trimmed by 5 bases and J by 9 bases, leaving 14 bases between them. This chain's CDR3 is CASSKGGRGEQFF. CDR3 DNA sequence: TGTGCCAGCAGTAAGGGGGGTAGGGGTGAGCAGTTCTTC.

This clonotype appeared a few times. This rearrangement joins TRBV9 to TRBJ2-5; TRBD2 agrees at 11 bases. Germline CDR1 reads SGDLS; CDR2 reads YYNGEE. V lost 0 bases and J lost 2; bases outside the gene matches: 6. This CDR3 has 17 amino acids. The CDR3, as DNA: TGTGCCAGCAGCGTAGACTCGGGACTAGCGGTACAAGAGACCCAGTACTTC. Its protein product is CASSVDSGLAVQETQYF.

This clonotype was counted a few times. This sequence joins TRBV5-1 and TRBJ2-1; TRBD2 agrees at 10 bases. The V and J ends lost 5 bases and 9 bases, in that order; junction bases with no gene match: 5. The germline gives CDR1 SGHRS, CDR2 YFSETQ. This CDR3 region has 13 residues. The DNA of the CDR3 is TGCGCCAGCAGACCTCTAGCGGGAGTTGAGCAGTTCTTC. As protein: CASRPLAGVEQFF.

There are a few counts of this clonotype. V is TRBV28 and J is TRBJ1-3; possible D gene TRBD1, 6 bases. Per germline, CDR1 MDHEN and CDR2 SYDVKM. The germline V and J ends were trimmed by 1 base and 4 bases, with 20 bases remaining between them. The CDR3 runs 18 residues. As DNA, the CDR3 is TGTGCCAGCAGTTTATCCTGGAGGGGGGCAAAACTCGGAAACACCATATATTTT. As protein: CASSLSWRGAKLGNTIYF.

This clonotype was counted between two and nine times. This chain connects TRBV11-2 to TRBJ2-5; TRBD2 matches 8 bases. CDR1 and CDR2 (germline): SGHAT, FQNNGV. The CDR3 extends over 17 amino acids. The V segment lost 5 bases and the J segment 1 base; nucleotides outside the gene matches: 12. The CDR3 is CASSPGTIAGPQETQYF. The CDR3, as DNA: TGTGCCAGCAGCCCAGGGACCATAGCGGGGCCCCAAGAGACCCAGTACTTC.

The chain joins TRBV10-3 to TRBJ2-2, with D uncertain. The ends were cut back, 0 bases at V and 4 bases at J, with 3 bases in the middle. Germline CDR1 and CDR2: ENHRY and SYGVKD. The CDR3 loop spans 13 amino acids. DNA of the CDR3: TGTGCCATCAGTGAGTCTCTCACCGGGGAGCTGTTTTTT. Encoded protein: CAISESLTGELFF.

This clonotype was seen repeatedly, ten times or more. The CDR3 DNA sequence: TGTGCCAGCAGTCCAGGCTGGAGGGATGGCTACACCTTC. This sequence encodes CASSPGWRDGYTF. The chain carries TRBV12-3 or TRBV12-4 and TRBJ1-2; D is ambiguous. The CDR3 is 13 residues long. Trimming shortened V by 5 bases and J by 6 bases, and 13 bases separated the two germline ends.

The V gene is TRBV12-3 or TRBV12-4, the J gene TRBJ1-3; D call uncertain. This CDR3 comprises 13 residues. Trimming took 0 bases from V and 3 from J, leaving 3 bases between them. The CDR3 reads CASSLARGNTIYF. The DNA for the CDR3 is TGTGCCAGCAGTTTAGCCCGTGGAAACACCATATATTTT.

At least ten counts were recorded for this clonotype. V and J are TRBV10-3 and TRBJ2-2, with TRBD2 as a possible D gene (6 bases). Germline loops: CDR1 ENHRY, CDR2 SYGVKD. The CDR3 is 17 amino acids. V lost 6 bases and J lost 0, with 17 bases in between. The DNA for the CDR3 is TGTGCCATCAGCACCGGGACTCTGGAGGCGAACACCGGGGAGCTGTTTTTT. This gives the protein CAISTGTLEANTGELFF.

This clonotype was found a few times. V and J are TRBV5-4 and TRBJ2-5; D uncertain. Germline V gene lookup returns CDR1 SGHNT and CDR2 YYREEE (reference sequence). Trimming took 2 bases from V and 1 from J, leaving 9 bases between them. The CDR3 spans 14 residues. CDR3 nucleotide sequence: TGTGCCAGCAGCTTTGATGTGGGCCAAGAGACCCAGTACTTC. It codes for CASSFDVGQETQYF. Variable domain in full (rest from reference TRBV5-4 and TRBJ2-5): ETGVTQSPTHLIKTRGQQVTLRCSSQSGHNTVSWYQQALGQGPQFIFQYYREEENGRGNFPPRFSGLQFPNYSSELNVNALELDDSALYLCASSFDVGQETQYFGPGTRLLVL.

The sample holds many counts of this clonotype. The rearrangement links TRBV7-9 to TRBJ2-1, with D possibly matching TRBD2 (5 bases). This CDR3 spans 12 amino acids. Germline lookup yields CDR1 SEHNR and CDR2 FQNEAQ (reference sequence). V dropped 8 bases and J dropped 15 bases, with 20 bases sitting between them. For the CDR3, the DNA is TGTGCCAGCGGCCGGGGAGAACAGCTCCTGTTCTTC. This translates into CASGRGEQLLFF.

This clonotype was seen ten or more times. This chain connects TRBV5-1 to TRBJ2-1, with D perhaps matching TRBD2 (5 bases). The CDR3 runs to 15 residues. V dropped 4 bases and J dropped 0 bases, with 11 bases sitting between them. CDR1 is SGHRS, CDR2 YFSETQ, per germline. CDR3 in DNA: TGCGCCAGCAGCCCCGGAGACTACTCCTACAATGAGCAGTTCTTC. Its translation is CASSPGDYSYNEQFF.

This clonotype was seen only a few times. V usage is TRBV5-1 and J usage is TRBJ2-2; unclear D gene. V was trimmed by 1 base and J by 9 bases, leaving 10 bases between them. The germline CDR1 and CDR2 sequences are SGHRS and YFSETQ. This CDR3 has 13 amino acids. The CDR3 DNA follows: TGCGCCAGCAGCTTGTCTCCGTCATGGGAGCTGTTTTTT. It specifies CASSLSPSWELFF.

This clonotype came up many times. DNA for the CDR3: TGCGCCAGCAGCTTGTTGGTGGAGACCCAGTACTTC. Protein sequence: CASSLLVETQYF. This chain connects TRBV5-1 to TRBJ2-5; D unresolved. This CDR3 region has 12 residues. The V gene lost 1 base and the J gene lost 5 bases, with 6 bases spanning the gap. The germline gives CDR1 SGHRS, CDR2 YFSETQ. Full variable domain (missing parts from reference TRBV5-1 and TRBJ2-5): KAGVTQTPRYLIKTRGQQVTLSCSPISGHRSVSWYQQTPGQGLQFLFEYFSETQRNKGNFPGRFSGRQFSNSRSEMNVSTLELGDSALYLCASSLLVETQYFGPGTRLLVL.

This clonotype was seen a handful of times. This chain connects TRBV6-1 to TRBJ1-1; D ambiguous. The CDR3 runs 18 residues. V lost 7 bases and J lost 8, with 32 bases in between. The V gene's germline CDR1 is MNHNS and CDR2 SASEGT. The CDR3 loop is CASIPRVSRGPNPTEAFF. The CDR3 DNA reads TGTGCCAGCATACCTCGGGTGAGTCGAGGGCCGAACCCTACCGAAGCTTTCTTT.

The chain links TRBV29-1 to TRBJ2-7; the D call may be TRBD1 or TRBD2 (5 bases each). Germline V gives CDR1 SQVTM, CDR2 ANQGSEA. Trimming cost V 3 bases and J 7 bases, with 10 bases left between them. The CDR3 is 11 residues long. The CDR3 bases are TGCAGCGTTGAGGGGGATGGTGAGCAGTACTTC. Translation: CSVEGDGEQYF.

This clonotype was seen a handful of times. The rearrangement joins TRBV12-3 or TRBV12-4 to TRBJ1-3; D gene unclear. The CDR3 has 16 residues. V lost 0 bases and J 0 bases, leaving 9 bases between the germline ends. CDR3 DNA sequence: TGTGCCAGCAGTTTAGCGGCGGCCGTCTCTGGAAACACCATATATTTT. This codes for CASSLAAAVSGNTIYF.

The chain recombines TRBV10-3 with TRBJ2-4; D may be TRBD2 (6 bases). V shed 8 bases and J shed 0 bases, with 11 bases lying between them. CDR1 and CDR2 (germline): ENHRY, SYGVKD. The CDR3 runs to 14 residues. The CDR3 coding sequence is TGTGCCATCGGTCCGGGAGCAGCCAAAAACATTCAGTACTTC. This codes for CAIGPGAAKNIQYF.

The chain employs TRBV7-2 and TRBJ2-3, with D possibly called TRBD1 or TRBD2 (5 bases each). In germline, CDR1 is SGHTA, CDR2 FQGNSA. This CDR3 is 15 amino acids long. V was trimmed by 5 bases and J by 1 base, leaving 13 bases between them. CDR3 DNA sequence: TGTGCCAGCAGCCCCGGGGCCAGGCGCACAGATACGCAGTATTTT. Encoded protein: CASSPGARRTDTQYF. Drawing the rest from reference TRBV7-2 and TRBJ2-3, the complete variable domain is GAGVSQSPSNKVTEKGKDVELRCDPISGHTALYWYRQSLGQGLEFLIYFQGNSAPDKSGLPSDRFSAERTGGSVSTLTIQRTQQEDSAVYLCASSPGARRTDTQYFGPGTRLTVL.

This clonotype was recorded a few times. The CDR3 bases are TGCGCCAGCAGCCCTGGGGGGGGGGCGGCCCCAGAAGCTTTCTTT. It is translated as CASSPGGGAAPEAFF. This sequence joins TRBV5-1 and TRBJ1-1; possibly TRBD1 for D (6 bases). V was pared by 4 bases and J by 8 bases, with 21 bases between. CDR1 and CDR2 (germline): SGHRS, YFSETQ. The CDR3 totals 15 residues.

This clonotype has a count of ten or more. The chain uses TRBV10-3 and TRBJ1-1; a possible D gene is TRBD1 (6 bases). Germline V CDR1 and CDR2: ENHRY, SYGVKD. Trimming pared 8 bases from V and 6 bases from J, leaving 16 bases between. The CDR3 consists of 13 residues. CDR3 residues: CAIWLGGDAEAFF. The DNA for the CDR3 is TGTGCCATCTGGTTAGGGGGGGATGCTGAAGCTTTCTTT.

This clonotype was counted a few times. V and J are TRBV10-3 and TRBJ2-7; D is unresolved. V was cut by 2 bases and J by 4 bases, with 6 bases left in between. The CDR3 covers 12 residues. Germline CDR1 is ENHRY and CDR2 is SYGVKD. This CDR3 is CAISEGQYEQYF. The CDR3 nucleotides are TGTGCCATCAGTGAGGGCCAATACGAGCAGTACTTC.

In this sample, this clonotype turned up a few times. This chain joins TRBV19 and TRBJ2-2; perhaps TRBD2 as D (5 bases). Germline CDR1 is LNHDA and CDR2 is SQIVND (reference sequence). Trimming removed 5 bases from V and 5 bases from J, with 12 bases in between. The length of the CDR3 is 14 residues. The CDR3 bases are TGTGCCAGTAGTTATGAGGGAAGGACCGGGGAGCTGTTTTTT. The encoded protein is CASSYEGRTGELFF.

This clonotype showed up many times. The V call is TRBV5-1, the J call TRBJ2-1, with 16 bases fitting TRBD2. There are 16 residues in the CDR3. Per the germline V gene, CDR1 is SGHRS and CDR2 is YFSETQ. Trimming cost V 4 bases and J 5 bases; bases outside gene matches: 3. The CDR3 reads CASSRGLAGGNNEQFF. CDR3 bases: TGCGCCAGCAGCAGGGGACTAGCGGGAGGGAACAATGAGCAGTTCTTC.

The chain combines TRBV6-2 or TRBV6-3 with TRBJ2-7; D is unclear. The CDR3 totals 11 residues. Germline V lookup: CDR1 MNHEY, CDR2 SVGEGT. V was pared by 6 bases and J by 6 bases, with 9 bases between. The CDR3 nucleotides read TGTGCCAGCAGAAAGACTCGCGAGCAGTACTTC. Its protein is CASRKTREQYF.

The chain carries TRBV3-1 and TRBJ2-4, with TRBD2 identical over 12 bases. Germline loops: CDR1 LGHDT, CDR2 YNNKEL (reference sequence). V shed 2 bases, J shed 6 bases, and the junction held 8 bases outside the gene matches. This CDR3 has 17 residues. CDR3 in amino acids: CASSQTSPTSGRNIQYF. DNA of the CDR3: TGTGCCAGCAGCCAAACGTCGCCGACTAGCGGGAGAAACATTCAGTACTTC. The whole variable domain, remainder taken from reference TRBV3-1 and TRBJ2-4, is DTAVSQTPKYLVTQMGNDKSIKCEQNLGHDTMYWYKQDSKKFLKIMFSYNNKELIINETVPNRFSPKSPDKAHLNLHINSLELGDSAVYFCASSQTSPTSGRNIQYFGAGTRLSVL.

The genes are TRBV12-3 or TRBV12-4 and TRBJ2-7; 9 nucleotides match TRBD1. V lost 3 bases, J lost 2 bases, and 2 bases stayed unmatched. CDR3 length: 14 amino acids. The CDR3 loop reads CASSFRTGAYEQYF. CDR3 nucleotides: TGTGCCAGCAGTTTCAGGACAGGGGCCTACGAGCAGTACTTC.